The rows below give T cell receptor beta chains drawn from one sample of a study of graft-versus-host responses after intestinal transplantation. Clones were read by immunoSEQ multiplex PCR, and TCRdb kept only the in-frame ones, dropping some. Among tens of thousands of clones listed, around 90% were seen once. The sequenced sample was ileum tissue, obtained around 350 days after transplant. Every receptor here comes from a human patient who received an intestinal transplant, so some T cells may come from the graft donor. CDR3s include the opening cysteine and the closing phenylalanine or tryptophan. Each record gives: J gene, V gene, clone size, D gene, CDR3 DNA, CDR3 protein. D genes are given only for firm matches. The size field is filled for only some rows; it gives once, few, many or a size class.

J gene: TRBJ1-2; V gene: TRBV29-1; clone size: NA; D gene: NA; CDR3 DNA: TGCAGCGTTGAAATGGCGGGGGTGGGGTATGGCTACACCTTC; CDR3 protein: CSVEMAGVGYGYTF
J gene: TRBJ2-3; V gene: TRBV4-1; clone size: NA; D gene: NA; CDR3 DNA: TGCGCCAGCAGCCATCAGGGAAATACGCAGTATTTT; CDR3 protein: CASSHQGNTQYF
J gene: TRBJ2-1; V gene: TRBV18; clone size: NA; D gene: NA; CDR3 DNA: TGTGCCAGCTCACCGCTGATGGGGGGCGGGTACAATGAGCAGTTCTTC; CDR3 protein: CASSPLMGGGYNEQFF
J gene: TRBJ1-1; V gene: TRBV18; clone size: NA; D gene: TRBD1; CDR3 DNA: TGTGCCAGCTCACCGCGGACAGGGGGGGACACTGAAGCTTTCTTT; CDR3 protein: CASSPRTGGDTEAFF
J gene: TRBJ2-2; V gene: TRBV5-1; clone size: NA; D gene: TRBD2; CDR3 DNA: TGCGCCAGCAGCGGACTAGCGGGAGGGCCCGGGGAGCTGTTTTTT; CDR3 protein: CASSGLAGGPGELFF
J gene: TRBJ1-5; V gene: TRBV7-9; clone size: NA; D gene: NA; CDR3 DNA: TGTGCCAGCAGCTTTGGCGGGTTTAATCAGCCCCAGCATTTT; CDR3 protein: CASSFGGFNQPQHF
J gene: TRBJ2-7; V gene: TRBV6-5; clone size: NA; D gene: NA; CDR3 DNA: TGTGCCAGCAGTTATGCCGGTACCTACGAGCAGTACTTC; CDR3 protein: CASSYAGTYEQYF
J gene: TRBJ1-1; V gene: TRBV2; clone size: NA; D gene: TRBD1; CDR3 DNA: TGTGCCAGCAGTCAGGGGGCGGGAGACGAAGCTTTCTTT; CDR3 protein: CASSQGAGDEAFF
J gene: TRBJ1-6; V gene: TRBV2; clone size: NA; D gene: NA; CDR3 DNA: TGTGCCAGCTTAGGAAATTCACCCCTCCACTTT; CDR3 protein: CASLGNSPLHF
J gene: TRBJ1-2; V gene: TRBV6-1; clone size: NA; D gene: NA; CDR3 DNA: TGTGCCAGCAGCCTCAGGGATCCTAACTATGGCTACACCTTC; CDR3 protein: CASSLRDPNYGYTF
J gene: TRBJ2-1; V gene: TRBV7-3; clone size: NA; D gene: NA; CDR3 DNA: TGTGCCAGCAGCTTATGGGACCAGGGGTACAATGAGCAGTTCTTC; CDR3 protein: CASSLWDQGYNEQFF
J gene: TRBJ1-5; V gene: TRBV5-5; clone size: NA; D gene: NA; CDR3 DNA: TGTGCCAGCAGCACCCGGGGGGGCAATCAGCCCCAGCATTTT; CDR3 protein: CASSTRGGNQPQHF
J gene: TRBJ2-7; V gene: TRBV29-1; clone size: NA; D gene: NA; CDR3 DNA: TGCAGCGTTGAGAGGCTGGGAGACGAGCAGTACTTC; CDR3 protein: CSVERLGDEQYF
J gene: TRBJ2-1; V gene: TRBV6-6; clone size: NA; D gene: TRBD2; CDR3 DNA: TGTGCCAGCAGTGGACTAGACTCCTACAATGAGCAGTTCTTC; CDR3 protein: CASSGLDSYNEQFF
J gene: TRBJ2-5; V gene: TRBV2; clone size: NA; D gene: NA; CDR3 DNA: TGTGCCAGCAATTTTCAGGGGCGGGGGGAGACCCAGTACTTC; CDR3 protein: CASNFQGRGETQYF
J gene: TRBJ2-5; V gene: TRBV27; clone size: NA; D gene: TRBD2; CDR3 DNA: TGTGCCAGCAGTCCCCTGGGAGGGGTCCAAGAGACCCAGTACTTC; CDR3 protein: CASSPLGGVQETQYF
J gene: TRBJ1-6; V gene: TRBV28; clone size: few; D gene: NA; CDR3 DNA: TGTGCCAGCAGATACCCTAGGGCTCGCCGGGATTCACCCCTCCACTTT; CDR3 protein: CASRYPRARRDSPLHF
J gene: TRBJ2-3; V gene: TRBV10-3; clone size: NA; D gene: TRBD2; CDR3 DNA: TGTGCCATCAGTGAGTCGATTTTAGCGGGATCGGGGACAGATACGCAGTATTTT; CDR3 protein: CAISESILAGSGTDTQYF
J gene: TRBJ2-7; V gene: TRBV4-2; clone size: NA; D gene: TRBD2; CDR3 DNA: TGTGCCAGCAGCCTATCCGGGACTAGCGGGACTCGTTTTGGCGAGCAGTACTTC; CDR3 protein: CASSLSGTSGTRFGEQYF
J gene: TRBJ2-7; V gene: TRBV5-1; clone size: NA; D gene: NA; CDR3 DNA: TGCGCCAGCAGCTTGGCAGGGGATCAGAACGAGCAGTACTTC; CDR3 protein: CASSLAGDQNEQYF
J gene: TRBJ1-6; V gene: TRBV4-1; clone size: once; D gene: TRBD1; CDR3 DNA: TGCGCCAGCAGCTCTCGAACCTACCAGGGACAGGGATTAGGGCCCCATTCACCCCTCCACTTT; CDR3 protein: CASSSRTYQGQGLGPHSPLHF
J gene: TRBJ2-7; V gene: TRBV2; clone size: NA; D gene: TRBD2; CDR3 DNA: TGTGCCAGCAGTGATAGTTTAGGCGGGGGCTACGAGCAGTACTTC; CDR3 protein: CASSDSLGGGYEQYF
J gene: TRBJ2-7; V gene: TRBV29-1; clone size: NA; D gene: NA; CDR3 DNA: TGCAGCGTTGAAGTAGGAGGAGACAGCTCCTACGAGCAGTACTTC; CDR3 protein: CSVEVGGDSSYEQYF
J gene: TRBJ2-7; V gene: TRBV18; clone size: NA; D gene: NA; CDR3 DNA: TGTGCCAGCTCACCGCGGGACTCCTACTACGAGCAGTACTTC; CDR3 protein: CASSPRDSYYEQYF
J gene: TRBJ2-1; V gene: TRBV2; clone size: NA; D gene: TRBD2; CDR3 DNA: TGTGCCAGCCGCGCCACTAGCGGTTACAATGAGCAGTTCTTC; CDR3 protein: CASRATSGYNEQFF
J gene: TRBJ2-4; V gene: TRBV29-1; clone size: NA; D gene: NA; CDR3 DNA: TGCAGCGTAGGGGACAGCGGGGGCAAAAACATTCAGTACTTC; CDR3 protein: CSVGDSGGKNIQYF
J gene: TRBJ1-2; V gene: TRBV7-3; clone size: NA; D gene: NA; CDR3 DNA: TGTGCCAGCAGCCCACAGGGTACGGCTAACTATGGCTACACCTTC; CDR3 protein: CASSPQGTANYGYTF
J gene: TRBJ1-3; V gene: TRBV19; clone size: NA; D gene: NA; CDR3 DNA: TGTGCCAGTAGTATAGTAGATCAAGAGGGGATTTCTGGAAACACCATATATTTT; CDR3 protein: CASSIVDQEGISGNTIYF
J gene: TRBJ2-2; V gene: TRBV5-1; clone size: once; D gene: NA; CDR3 DNA: TGCGCCAGCAGCTTGGCCCCGCTCAGATTTACCGGGGAGCTGTTTTTT; CDR3 protein: CASSLAPLRFTGELFF
J gene: TRBJ2-2; V gene: TRBV5-6; clone size: NA; D gene: TRBD2; CDR3 DNA: TGTGCCAGCAGCTTGGCGGGACTAGCGGGGGCCTACACCGGGGAGCTGTTTTTT; CDR3 protein: CASSLAGLAGAYTGELFF